The clone carrying this T cell receptor (beta chain) occurred once. The data stem from a study of cytomegalovirus exposure and HLA in healthy donors. Data came from immunoSEQ multiplex PCR; TCRdb stores just in-frame clones and leaves some out. The repertoire holds tens of thousands of clones, with approximately 90% as singletons. This TCR came from a woman aged 18-35 years in good health and CMV-seronegative. Input material: PBMCs.

The CDR3 protein is CASSPEPGLASETQYF. The DNA for the CDR3 is TGTGCCAGCAGCCCGGAACCGGGACTAGCTTCAGAGACCCAGTACTTC. The chain has TRBV4-2 and TRBJ2-5; the match to TRBD2 covers 9 bases. The CDR3 totals 16 residues. Germline CDR1 reads LGHNA; CDR2 reads YNFKEQ. V was clipped by 4 bases and J by 4 bases; unmatched bases: 10.